This T cell receptor (beta chain) was retrieved from a study of T cell repertoires in ileal Crohn's disease. Data came from immunoSEQ multiplex PCR; TCRdb stores just in-frame clones and leaves some out. Of 7,000 to 9,500 clones in the sample, roughly 79% were seen once. Sequencing input: ileal tissue. The clonotype originates from an adult with Crohn's disease.

CDR3 sequence reads: CASSLEPGVNSPLHF. DNA of the CDR3: TGTGCCAGCAGCTTGGAGCCAGGTGTTAATTCACCCCTCCACTTT. The rearrangement uses TRBV5-4 and TRBJ1-6, with D unresolved. V dropped 0 bases and J dropped 6 bases, with 10 bases sitting between them. The CDR3 length is 15 residues. CDR1 is SGHNT, CDR2 YYREEE, per germline (reference sequence).